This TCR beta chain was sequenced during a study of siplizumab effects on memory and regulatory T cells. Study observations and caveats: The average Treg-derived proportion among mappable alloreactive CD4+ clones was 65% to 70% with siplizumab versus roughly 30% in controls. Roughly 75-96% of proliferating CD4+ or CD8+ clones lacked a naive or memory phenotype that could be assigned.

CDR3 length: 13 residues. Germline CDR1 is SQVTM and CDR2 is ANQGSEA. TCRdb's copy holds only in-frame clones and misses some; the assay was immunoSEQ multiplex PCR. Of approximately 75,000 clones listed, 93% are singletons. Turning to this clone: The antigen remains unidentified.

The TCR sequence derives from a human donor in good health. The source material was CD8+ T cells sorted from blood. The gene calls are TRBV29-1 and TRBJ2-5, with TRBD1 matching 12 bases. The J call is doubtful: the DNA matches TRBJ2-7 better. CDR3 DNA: TGCAGCGTGGGACAGGGGGCCTCCTACGAGCAGTACTTC. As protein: CSVGQGASYEQYF.